Below, 24 T cell receptor beta chains from the same sample are listed, as sequenced in a study of T cell repertoires in cytomegalovirus infection (dated by TCRdb to 2018 to 2020). Sequencing instrument: Illumina HiSeq 1500. The public reads were run again by TCRdb, first through fastp at Q25 and then through MiXCR, and only productive beta chains were kept. Duplicate CDR3 protein sequences are folded into a single record with the most common DNA and genes. The sample has 110,000 to 150,000 distinct CDR3 sequences on record, around 30% of them singletons. The ten largest make up around half of the sample. The treatment or condition label here, explained by the study, means: in vitro stimulation with specific CMV peptide epitopes to enrich CMV-specific T cells. These receptors' targets are unknown. The source was CD8+ T cells from cultured PBMCs, collected from culture after CMV antigen stimulation. These receptors were obtained from a human donor in good health (CMV status not recorded). Some clones in this sample may be carry-over from other donors' samples.

This clonotype came up a few times. This sequence joins TRBV20-1 and TRBJ1-1, with a tentative D call TRBD1 (5 bases). The CDR3 runs to 16 residues. V lost 0 bases and J lost 1, with 15 bases in between. Looked up from germline, CDR1 is DFQATT and CDR2 is SNEGSKA (reference sequence). CDR3 nucleotides: TGCAGTGCTAGAGATTTGGTGGGCAGGGAGAACACTGAAGCTTTCTTT. It yields the protein CSARDLVGRENTEAFF.

The table lists this clonotype with many counts. The V gene is TRBV7-9, the J gene TRBJ2-1, with TRBD2 matching over 7 bases. Trimming removed 6 bases from V and 7 bases from J; junction bases left unmatched: 15. This CDR3 region has 16 residues. Germline CDR1 reads SEHNR; CDR2 reads FQNEAQ (reference sequence). The CDR3 region is CASRTSGTTIQNEQFF. In nucleotides, the CDR3 is TGTGCCAGCAGAACATCCGGGACTACGATACAGAATGAGCAGTTCTTC.

This clonotype was counted a few times. The rearrangement links TRBV7-9 to TRBJ1-1; the D is unclear. The CDR3 is 11 amino acids. Per the germline V gene, CDR1 is SEHNR and CDR2 is FQNEAQ (reference sequence). Trimming left V 3 bases short and J 7 bases short, with 6 bases between. CDR3 coding DNA: TGTGCCAGCAGCTTGATGCTTGAAGCTTTCTTT. As protein: CASSLMLEAFF.

The J gene is TRBJ2-1, the V gene TRBV4-1; D unclear. CDR1 is MGHRA and CDR2 is YSYEKL in the germline V gene. This CDR3 spans 15 amino acids. V was cut by 0 bases and J by 4 bases, with 10 bases left in between. The CDR3 bases are TGCGCCAGCAGCCAAGATAGGGCTACTTACAATGAGCAGTTCTTC. It encodes CASSQDRATYNEQFF.

This clonotype was seen more than once but under ten times. The chain carries TRBV6-1 and TRBJ1-1, with 9 bases matching TRBD1. CDR3 length: 14 residues. Unmatched junction bases numbered 5, after V lost 5 bases and J lost 4 bases. Germline CDR1 is MNHNS and CDR2 is SASEGT. This CDR3 is CASSRTGGRTEAFF. The DNA of the CDR3 is TGTGCCAGCAGTCGCACAGGGGGCCGCACTGAAGCTTTCTTT.

J is TRBJ1-2 and V is TRBV7-9; D unresolved. Germline CDR1 reads SEHNR; CDR2 reads FQNEAQ (reference sequence). The CDR3 extends over 13 amino acids. Trimming cost V 5 bases and J 4 bases, with 11 bases left between them. This chain's CDR3 is CASSISPIYGYTF. The CDR3 DNA follows: TGTGCCAGCAGCATTTCGCCAATCTATGGCTACACCTTC.

By share, this clonotype counts as medium-sized. V gene TRBV7-2 combines with J gene TRBJ2-1; D could derive from TRBD1 or TRBD2 (5 bases each). The CDR3 covers 13 residues. Germline V gene lookup returns CDR1 SGHTA and CDR2 FQGNSA. V lost 1 base, J lost 6 bases, and 7 bases lay in between. CDR3 bases: TGTGCCAGCAGCTTAGTTGGGGGCAATGAGCAGTTCTTC. This sequence encodes CASSLVGGNEQFF.

The V call is TRBV28, the J call TRBJ1-5; the D gene is possibly TRBD1 (6 bases). Germline lookup yields CDR1 MDHEN and CDR2 SYDVKM. The length of the CDR3 is 18 residues. The V gene lost 3 bases and the J gene lost 7 bases, with 25 bases spanning the gap. Written as DNA, the CDR3 is TGTGCCAGCAGTTTGGGATGGCCTCAGGGGCGGTTAACGCAGCCCCAGCATTTT. Its protein product is CASSLGWPQGRLTQPQHF.

This clonotype was seen a few times. The rearrangement joins TRBV7-8 to TRBJ2-1; TRBD1 might be the D (5 bases). CDR3 length: 15 amino acids. Germline V gives CDR1 SGHVS, CDR2 FQNEAQ. The germline V and J ends were trimmed by 0 bases and 8 bases, with 14 bases remaining between them. The CDR3 DNA reads TGTGCCAGCAGCTTAGCCTCAGGGTTGATCGATGAGCAGTTCTTC. Translation gives CASSLASGLIDEQFF.

This clonotype was seen a few times. In DNA, the CDR3 is TGCGCCAGCAGCCTTTATGACGGGGAGCTGTTTTTT. The encoded protein is CASSLYDGELFF. The chain carries TRBV4-1 and TRBJ2-2; D gene ambiguous. The germline V gene encodes CDR1 MGHRA and CDR2 YSYEKL. The V gene lost 4 bases and the J gene lost 7 bases, with 7 bases spanning the gap. There are 12 residues in the CDR3.

This clonotype was counted ten times or more. V and J are TRBV27 and TRBJ2-6; 11 bases match TRBD1. The CDR3 contains 19 residues. Germline assignment: CDR1 MNHEY and CDR2 SMNVEV (reference sequence). The V segment lost 6 bases and the J segment 0 bases; nucleotides outside the gene matches: 10. The CDR3 DNA reads as TGTGCCAGCAGAGAATTTCCGGGACAGGGGGACTCTGGGGCCAACGTCCTGACTTTC. It translates to CASREFPGQGDSGANVLTF.

This clonotype occurred a few times. This chain links TRBV12-3 or TRBV12-4 with TRBJ2-1, with D perhaps matching TRBD2 (5 bases). This CDR3 contains 13 residues. Trimming shortened V by 6 bases and J by 3 bases, and 9 bases separated the two germline ends. For the CDR3, the DNA is TGTGCCAGCAGCTCGGGGTTCTACAATGAGCAGTTCTTC. Protein sequence: CASSSGFYNEQFF.

As to this clonotype: Germline and junction disagree at one end, which may indicate a read error. The J gene is TRBJ2-5, the V gene TRBV18; maybe TRBD1 (6 bases). The CDR3 sequence is 15 residues long. CDR1 is KGHSH and CDR2 is LQKENI in the germline V gene. DNA of the CDR3: TGTGACAGCTCACCCGCGTCAGGGGTGAGGGAGATCCAGTACTTC. This codes for CDSSPASGVREIQYF.

The chain employs TRBV7-3 and TRBJ2-2; D may be TRBD2 (5 bases). V gave up 5 bases and J gave up 6 bases, with 19 bases separating them. The CDR3 extends over 16 amino acids. Germline V gives CDR1 SGHTA, CDR2 FQGTGA. The DNA for the CDR3 is TGTGCCAGCAGCCCACCCGGGAAGGAGAGCGCCGGGGAGCTGTTTTTT. Translated, it gives CASSPPGKESAGELFF.

This clonotype has only a few counts. The genes are TRBV7-3 and TRBJ2-1, with 8 bases aligning to TRBD2. Germline lookup yields CDR1 SGHTA and CDR2 FQGTGA. The V gene end was trimmed by 0 bases and the J gene end by 9 bases; junction bases not matched to a gene: 10. The CDR3 is 16 amino acids. The CDR3 reads CASSLTSGGPDGEQFF. In DNA, the CDR3 is TGTGCCAGCAGCTTAACCAGCGGGGGCCCCGATGGTGAGCAGTTCTTC. Together with reference TRBV7-3 and TRBJ2-1, the CDR3 gives the full variable domain: GAGVSQTPSNKVTEKGKYVELRCDPISGHTALYWYRQSLGQGPEFLIYFQGTGAADDSGLPNDRFFAVRPEGSVSTLKIQRTERGDSAVYLCASSLTSGGPDGEQFFGPGTRLTVL.

This clonotype was observed many times. J is TRBJ1-1 and V is TRBV5-1; 7 bases line up with TRBD1. V trimming: 4 bases; J trimming: 0 bases; junction bases outside the gene matches: 3. Germline lookup yields CDR1 SGHRS and CDR2 YFSETQ. The CDR3 runs to 14 residues. The CDR3 bases are TGCGCCAGCAGCGGAGGACAGGTGAACACTGAAGCTTTCTTT. Its protein product is CASSGGQVNTEAFF.

This clonotype has ten or more counts. The CDR3 bases are TGTGCCAGCAGCCCGGGGGGCGGTTCACCCCTCCACTTT. Its protein product is CASSPGGGSPLHF. The V and J genes are TRBV27 and TRBJ1-6; possible D gene TRBD1, 6 bases. In germline, CDR1 is MNHEY, CDR2 SMNVEV (reference sequence). Trimming removed 6 bases at V and 9 bases at J, with 12 bases between. The CDR3 runs 13 residues.

The chain carries TRBV28 and TRBJ2-3; 8 nucleotides agree with TRBD1. Losses at the gene ends were 6 bases for V and 5 bases for J; bases not matched to a gene: 13. Germline CDR1 is MDHEN and CDR2 is SYDVKM. The CDR3 has 16 residues. This CDR3 reads CASRPTRQGPGDTQYF. Here the CDR3 DNA reads TGTGCCAGCAGACCTACACGACAGGGGCCGGGAGATACGCAGTATTTT.

The rearrangement joins TRBV28 to TRBJ2-7; possibly TRBD2 for D (5 bases). V was clipped by 2 bases and J by 3 bases, with 17 bases between them. CDR3 size: 16 residues. Germline loops: CDR1 MDHEN, CDR2 SYDVKM. The CDR3 nucleotides read TGTGCCAGCAGTTTAGAGGCCGGCGGGCAGTACTACGAGCAGTACTTC. Protein: CASSLEAGGQYYEQYF.

This clonotype was found many times. The chain couples TRBV28 to TRBJ2-7; TRBD1 is a possible D gene (6 bases). The ends were cut back, 5 bases at V and 3 bases at J, with 11 bases in the middle. Looked up from germline, CDR1 is MDHEN and CDR2 is SYDVKM. This CDR3 comprises 13 residues. In DNA, the CDR3 is TGTGCCAGCAGTGAGAGGACAGACTACGAGCAGTACTTC. Translation gives CASSERTDYEQYF. The full variable domain, with the rest looked up from reference TRBV28 and TRBJ2-7, is DVKVTQSSRYLVKRTGEKVFLECVQDMDHENMFWYRQDPGLGLRLIYFSYDVKMKEKGDIPEGYSVSREKKERFSLILESASTNQTSMYLCASSERTDYEQYFGPGTRLTVT.

This chain joins TRBV12-3 or TRBV12-4 and TRBJ2-1; D ambiguous. This CDR3 is built from 14 residues. V lost 7 bases and J 7 bases, leaving 17 bases between the germline ends. In DNA form, the CDR3 reads TGTGCCAGCACCTCGGGTCCTTTACGGAATGAGCAGTTCTTC. This translates into CASTSGPLRNEQFF.

V and J are TRBV29-1 and TRBJ2-3, with 8 bases that match TRBD1. CDR3 length equals 14 residues. After removal of 8 bases from V and 2 bases from J, the junction contained 9 bases not matched to a gene. Germline V gene data show CDR1 as SQVTM and CDR2 as ANQGSEA. CDR3 sequence (DNA): TGCAGCTCATCGAGGACAGGGCCCACAGATACGCAGTATTTT. Translation gives CSSSRTGPTDTQYF.

The V and J genes are TRBV7-4 and TRBJ2-7; D call uncertain. CDR1 and CDR2 (germline): SGHVT, SQSDAQ. The CDR3 consists of 16 residues. Between the trimmed V and J ends, which lost 5 bases and 3 bases, there was a span of 20 bases. The CDR3 loop reads CASSPGFGQAVYEQYF. For the CDR3, the DNA is TGTGCCAGCAGCCCCGGTTTTGGGCAGGCTGTCTACGAGCAGTACTTC.

Only a few counts were recorded for this clonotype. The chain recombines TRBV24-1 with TRBJ2-1; possibly TRBD2 for D (6 bases). V was shortened by 10 bases and J by 10 bases, with 16 bases between the two germline ends. CDR3 length equals 12 residues. Per the germline V gene, CDR1 is KGHDR and CDR2 is SFDVKD. For the CDR3, the DNA is TGTGCCACTGGGACTGAAATGGGCGAGCAGTTCTTC. This gives the protein CATGTEMGEQFF.